The clone carrying this T cell receptor beta chain was seen more than once but under ten times. Its antigen remains unidentified. The data are from a study of regulatory T cells in long-lasting Graves disease. Study-level findings and limits: Persistent disease was characterized by preferential usage of TRBV28, TRBJ1-2 and TRBJ2-5. Thyroid tissue went unexamined; only peripheral blood was analyzed.

Indicated time point: persistent/refractory GD, antithyroid drugs over 5 years with positive TRAb. After RNA was extracted from PBMCs, the TCR library was made from it. This CDR3 comprises 14 residues. CDR1 is ENHRY and CDR2 is SYGVKD in the germline V gene. The V gene lost 6 bases and the J gene lost 3 bases, with 15 bases spanning the gap. Through Arm-PCR of CDR3 regions and iRepertoire HTBI primers, TCR beta libraries were built. In the source study's methods: Identification of gene segments yielded more than 55 TRBV and 13 to 15 TRBJ across samples. MiXCR, run by TCRdb on the multiplex PCR reads, gives a single entry per CDR3 protein. The V and J calls, along with clone size, are taken from TCRdb and not from the paper's own processing. The table lists about 470,000 distinct CDR3 sequences, less than 25% of them singletons.

The J gene is TRBJ2-7, the V gene TRBV10-3, with D unresolved. This TCR was sampled from a female donor with Graves disease. The input for sequencing was peripheral blood mononuclear cells (PBMCs), taken when the disease was refractory, from a patient treated with antithyroid drugs. The CDR3 loop reads CAIRKTEDHYEQYF. Written as DNA, the CDR3 is TGTGCCATCAGGAAAACTGAGGACCACTACGAGCAGTACTTC.